This passage covers 26 T cell receptor beta chains from one sample sequenced in a study of blood T cell repertoires in COVID-19. The protocol was immunoSEQ multiplex PCR, while the TCRdb copy is restricted to in-frame clones and leaves out a portion. Of about 290,000 clones listed, 86% are singletons. The sample taken for sequencing was peripheral blood. These receptors all come from a woman aged 30 to 39 with active or convalescent COVID-19.

The chain joins TRBV2 to TRBJ1-2; TRBD1 is a possible D gene (5 bases). The CDR3 length is 11 residues. Trimming took 11 bases from V and 3 from J, leaving 10 bases between them. Germline CDR1 SNHLY, CDR2 FYNNEI. DNA of the CDR3: TGTGCCTCTCGGGGGGACTATGGCTACACCTTC. It specifies CASRGDYGYTF.

The rearrangement joins TRBV7-8 to TRBJ2-7, with D maybe TRBD2 (5 bases). The CDR3 has 13 residues. The germline gives CDR1 SGHVS, CDR2 FQNEAQ. Trimming left V 0 bases short and J 11 bases short, with 14 bases between. DNA for the CDR3: TGTGCCAGCAGCTTAGCAGGCTTCCCGAGGGAGTACTTC. Translating gives CASSLAGFPREYF.

The V and J genes are TRBV10-3 and TRBJ2-5, with 8 nucleotides matching TRBD1. Germline V CDR1 and CDR2: ENHRY, SYGVKD. Unmatched junction bases numbered 17, after V lost 2 bases and J lost 3 bases. The CDR3 spans 19 residues. Here the CDR3 reads CAISEGRGGAGGFEETQYF. CDR3 nucleotide sequence: TGTGCCATCAGTGAGGGTAGAGGTGGGGCAGGGGGCTTTGAAGAGACCCAGTACTTC.

The chain joins TRBV5-1 to TRBJ2-3; perhaps TRBD2 as D (5 bases). The CDR3 totals 16 residues. Deletions cut 4 bases from V and 3 bases from J, with 18 bases between. Germline CDR1 SGHRS, CDR2 YFSETQ. CDR3: CASSTEGRFNTDTQYF. The CDR3 nucleotides read TGCGCCAGCAGCACCGAGGGCCGGTTTAATACAGATACGCAGTATTTT.

The V gene is TRBV19, the J gene TRBJ2-5; 9 nucleotides match TRBD1. CDR3 size: 13 residues. The germline V gene has CDR1 LNHDA and CDR2 SQIVND (reference sequence). J gave up 2 bases and V 10 bases, and 5 bases lay outside the gene matches. CDR3 sequence reads: CATSGTGQETQYF. The CDR3 bases are TGTGCCACCTCCGGGACAGGGCAAGAGACCCAGTACTTC.

The chain recombines TRBV27 with TRBJ1-1, with 7 bases aligning to TRBD1. This CDR3 region has 14 residues. V was pared by 4 bases and J by 0 bases, with 2 bases of the junction left unmatched. CDR1 MNHEY and CDR2 SMNVEV come from the germline V gene (reference sequence). In nucleotides, the CDR3 is TGTGCCAGCAGTTCCGGGACAGTGAACACTGAAGCTTTCTTT. It is translated as CASSSGTVNTEAFF.

Only one count was recorded for this clone. The rearrangement uses TRBV18 and TRBJ1-4; 7 bases fit TRBD1. Germline loops: CDR1 KGHSH, CDR2 LQKENI. The CDR3 sequence is 15 residues long. The V segment lost 1 base and the J segment 4 bases; nucleotides outside the gene matches: 3. The chain's CDR3 is CASSPRYRGNEKLFF. The CDR3 DNA sequence: TGTGCCAGCTCACCACGGTACAGGGGTAATGAAAAACTGTTTTTT.

This rearrangement joins TRBV6-2 or TRBV6-3 to TRBJ2-2; D not resolved. V lost 0 bases to trimming and J lost 3 bases, with 5 bases between them. The CDR3 loop spans 14 amino acids. Germline V lookup: CDR1 MNHEY, CDR2 SVGEGT. The DNA for the CDR3 is TGTGCCAGCAGTTACTCGTTCGACACCGGGGAGCTGTTTTTT. Protein: CASSYSFDTGELFF.

Here the CDR3 reads CASSNDGGETQYF. The CDR3 coding sequence is TGTGCCAGCAGTAACGACGGGGGAGAGACCCAGTACTTC. This chain uses TRBV2 with TRBJ2-5, with a tentative D call TRBD2 (6 bases). The germline V gene has CDR1 SNHLY and CDR2 FYNNEI. The V and J ends lost 5 bases and 4 bases respectively, with 11 bases between them. The CDR3 is 13 residues long.

This chain uses TRBV15 with TRBJ1-6; 10 bases are a match to TRBD1. This CDR3 region has 17 residues. The V gene's germline CDR1 is LNHNV and CDR2 YYDKDF (reference sequence). V lost 0 bases, J lost 7 bases, and 6 bases stayed unmatched. CDR3 residues: CATSRELGDRGNSPLHF. The CDR3 region has the DNA TGTGCCACCAGCAGAGAATTAGGGGACAGGGGAAATTCACCCCTCCACTTT.

This clone was found a few times. The chain is built from TRBV30 and TRBJ1-1; no reliable D call. Per the germline V gene, CDR1 is GTSNPN and CDR2 is SVGIG (reference sequence). The ends were cut back, 5 bases at V and 2 bases at J, with 12 bases in the middle. The CDR3 consists of 13 residues. CDR3 region: CAWGQLLNTEAFF. The DNA of the CDR3 is TGTGCCTGGGGGCAACTACTCAACACTGAAGCTTTCTTT.

This clone has just a few counts. This sequence joins TRBV18 and TRBJ2-3; D is unclear. Germline V lookup: CDR1 KGHSH, CDR2 LQKENI. V was cut by 2 bases and J by 2 bases, with 11 bases left in between. The CDR3 totals 15 residues. As DNA, the CDR3 is TGTGCCAGCTCACCAGACTCCAGTTCCACAGATACGCAGTATTTT. Protein: CASSPDSSSTDTQYF.

This chain joins TRBV7-3 and TRBJ2-1; no definite D call. Trimming removed 6 bases at V and 8 bases at J, with 20 bases between. The CDR3 spans 15 residues. Germline CDR1 SGHTA, CDR2 FQGTGA. The CDR3 DNA is TGTGCCAGCAGACGACGGAGTGGCTCTGTGGATGAGCAGTTCTTC. Encoded protein: CASRRRSGSVDEQFF.

V gene TRBV15 combines with J gene TRBJ2-7, with TRBD1 identical over 9 bases. The V and J ends lost 4 bases and 0 bases, in that order; junction bases with no gene match: 4. The CDR3 runs 15 residues. The germline V gene encodes CDR1 LNHNV and CDR2 YYDKDF (reference sequence). The chain's CDR3 is CATSKGTGNSYEQYF. The CDR3 nucleotides read TGTGCCACCAGCAAAGGGACAGGGAACTCCTACGAGCAGTACTTC. Supplemented by reference TRBV15 and TRBJ2-7, the full variable domain reads DAMVIQNPRYQVTQFGKPVTLSCSQTLNHNVMYWYQQKSSQAPKLLFHYYDKDFNNEADTPDNFQSRRPNTSFCFLDIRSPGLGDTAMYLCATSKGTGNSYEQYFGPGTRLTVT.

The chain combines TRBV30 with TRBJ2-1; D is undetermined. The germline gives CDR1 GTSNPN, CDR2 SVGIG (reference sequence). The ends were cut back, 0 bases at V and 2 bases at J, with 11 bases in the middle. CDR3 size: 15 residues. This CDR3 is CAWSVRASPYNEQFF. As DNA, the CDR3 is TGTGCCTGGAGTGTACGAGCTTCCCCCTACAATGAGCAGTTCTTC.

V usage is TRBV18 and J usage is TRBJ2-3; no clear D gene. Trimming left V 2 bases short and J 5 bases short, with 8 bases between. The CDR3 is made up of 13 amino acids. The germline gives CDR1 KGHSH, CDR2 LQKENI. CDR3 nucleotide sequence: TGTGCCAGCTCACCAGACTCCGAAGATACGCAGTATTTT. Protein sequence: CASSPDSEDTQYF.

A note on this clone: The identical CDR3 is also encoded by other nucleotide sequences in the sample. The chain uses TRBV5-1 and TRBJ2-3; maybe TRBD1 (6 bases). Germline V gene lookup returns CDR1 SGHRS and CDR2 YFSETQ. V lost 4 bases and J lost 0, with 9 bases in between. The CDR3 extends over 14 amino acids. The CDR3 reads CASSGTTSTDTQYF. The CDR3 DNA is TGCGCCAGCAGCGGGACAACTAGCACAGATACGCAGTATTTT.

The chain carries TRBV5-1 and TRBJ2-5; D is ambiguous. CDR1 and CDR2 (germline): SGHRS, YFSETQ. V lost 7 bases and J lost 3, with 13 bases in between. The CDR3 sequence is 13 residues long. The CDR3 reads CASAALDKETQYF. CDR3 DNA: TGCGCCAGCGCGGCGCTCGATAAAGAGACCCAGTACTTC.

This chain links TRBV15 with TRBJ1-3, with unresolved D. CDR3 length: 13 residues. Trimming cost V 7 bases and J 2 bases, with 9 bases left between them. The germline CDR1 and CDR2 sequences are LNHNV and YYDKDF (reference sequence). CDR3 loop: CATNPRAGNTIYF. The CDR3 DNA is TGTGCCACCAACCCGAGGGCTGGAAACACCATATATTTT.

J is TRBJ2-3 and V is TRBV19, with D maybe TRBD1 (6 bases). CDR1 is LNHDA and CDR2 is SQIVND in the germline V gene (reference sequence). With 6 bases removed from V and 4 bases from J, the gap between germline ends came to 11 bases. The CDR3 has 13 residues. DNA of the CDR3: TGTGCCAGTAGCCAACAGGGTCCAGATACGCAGTATTTT. Amino acids: CASSQQGPDTQYF.

The chain combines TRBV29-1 with TRBJ1-2; D is undetermined. The CDR3 spans 12 residues. Germline V gives CDR1 SQVTM, CDR2 ANQGSEA. The V end was cut by 3 bases, the J end by 10 bases, with 15 bases between. CDR3 sequence (DNA): TGCAGCGTTGAGGGCTCTTCCTCTGACTACACCTTC. This sequence encodes CSVEGSSSDYTF.

The chain links TRBV27 to TRBJ1-5; a weak D match, TRBD1 (6 bases). Between the trimmed V and J ends, which lost 2 bases and 4 bases, there was a span of 18 bases. The CDR3 loop spans 17 amino acids. Germline CDR1 MNHEY, CDR2 SMNVEV (reference sequence). CDR3 in amino acids: CASSLAATDRLNQPQHF. CDR3 nucleotide sequence: TGTGCCAGCAGTTTAGCTGCAACGGACAGACTGAATCAGCCCCAGCATTTT.

The chain has TRBV6-2 or TRBV6-3 and TRBJ1-5; no reliable D call. CDR3 length equals 15 residues. CDR1 MNHEY and CDR2 SVGEGT come from the germline V gene. V was trimmed by 5 bases and J by 5 bases, leaving 16 bases between them. The CDR3 DNA is TGTGCCAGCAGTACCCCGGGAGTCCGCCATCAGCCCCAGCATTTT. As protein: CASSTPGVRHQPQHF.

This chain uses TRBV5-6 with TRBJ2-5; 8 bases align to TRBD1. Unmatched junction bases numbered 10, after V lost 4 bases and J lost 5 bases. The CDR3 spans 15 residues. CDR1 and CDR2 (germline): SGHDT, YYEEEE. The CDR3 sequence: CASSAAGGAVETQYF. The DNA for the CDR3 is TGTGCCAGCAGCGCGGCAGGGGGCGCGGTGGAGACCCAGTACTTC. The full variable domain, in which reference TRBV5-6 and TRBJ2-5 provide the parts outside the CDR3, is DAGVTQSPTHLIKTRGQQVTLRCSPKSGHDTVSWYQQALGQGPQFIFQYYEEEERQRGNFPDRFSGHQFPNYSSELNVNALLLGDSALYLCASSAAGGAVETQYFGPGTRLLVL.

The CDR3 DNA follows: TGTGCCAGCAGCTCCGGGACAGGGGCCTACGAGCAGTACTTC. Encoded protein: CASSSGTGAYEQYF. The V gene is TRBV7-9, the J gene TRBJ2-7; TRBD1 aligns across 10 bases. Germline V gives CDR1 SEHNR, CDR2 FQNEAQ (reference sequence). This CDR3 region has 14 residues. Trimming cost V 4 bases and J 2 bases; bases outside gene matches: 2.

The chain has TRBV10-1 and TRBJ2-1; D is undetermined. The germline gives CDR1 WNHNN, CDR2 SYGVQD (reference sequence). This CDR3 has 12 amino acids. The V gene lost 0 bases and the J gene lost 9 bases, with 6 bases spanning the gap. CDR3 coding DNA: TGCGCCAGCAGTGAGTCCCTAGGTGAGCAGTTCTTC. Its translation: CASSESLGEQFF.